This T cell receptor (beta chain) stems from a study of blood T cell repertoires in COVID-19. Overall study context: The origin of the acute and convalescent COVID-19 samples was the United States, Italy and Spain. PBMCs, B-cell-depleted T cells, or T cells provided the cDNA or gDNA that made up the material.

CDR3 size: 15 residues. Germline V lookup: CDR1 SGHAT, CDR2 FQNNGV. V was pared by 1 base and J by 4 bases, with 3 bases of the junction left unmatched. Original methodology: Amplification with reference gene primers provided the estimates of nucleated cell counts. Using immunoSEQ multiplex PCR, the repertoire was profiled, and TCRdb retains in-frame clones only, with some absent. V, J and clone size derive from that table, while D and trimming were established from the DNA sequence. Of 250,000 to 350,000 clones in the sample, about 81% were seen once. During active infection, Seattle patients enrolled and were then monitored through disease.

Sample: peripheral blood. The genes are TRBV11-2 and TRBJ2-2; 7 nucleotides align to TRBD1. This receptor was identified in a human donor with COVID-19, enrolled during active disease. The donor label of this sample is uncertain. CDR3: CASSLGQGPTGELFF. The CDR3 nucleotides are TGTGCCAGCAGCTTAGGACAGGGCCCCACCGGGGAGCTGTTTTTT.